This T cell receptor beta chain was retrieved from a study of CD8 T cells in ankylosing spondylitis. The study's findings and limits: Significant enrichment of disease-linked clones was reportedly seen in matched ankylosing spondylitis synovial fluid. A TCR beta motif made of several highly homologous variants seemed typical of ankylosing spondylitis blood. A subset of motif variants has previously been described in the synovial fluid and blood of reactive arthritis. A CD8+ phenotype characterized the disease-linked clones, which were relatively rare in peripheral blood.

By quantitative 5'-RACE with molecular barcodes, the TCR beta libraries were made. TCRdb reanalysed the 5' RACE reads using MiXCR and keeps one entry per CDR3 protein. Here the sample spans fewer than 750,000 distinct CDR3 sequences, roughly 20% being singletons. This clonotype was found a few times. What it recognizes is unknown. CDR3 size: 15 residues. Germline CDR1 and CDR2: MGHDK and SYGVNS. V lost 3 bases to trimming and J lost 1 base, with 12 bases between them. Input material: blood, either unsorted or a sorted T cell fraction (not recorded which). This TCR derives from a male donor with ankylosing spondylitis. This sequence joins TRBV25-1 and TRBJ1-1; tentative D call: TRBD1 (6 bases). The DNA for the CDR3 is TGTGCCAGCAGTGAGTACCGGGGGCCGAACACTGAAGCTTTCTTT. Translating it yields CASSEYRGPNTEAFF.